The rows below give T cell receptor beta chains drawn from one sample of a study of vaccination and CD4 T cells after COVID-19. What these receptors recognize is not known. TCRdb re-analysed the PCR reads in MiXCR, keeping a single row per CDR3 protein. The sample shows some 21,000 distinct CDR3 sequences, 35% to 45% of them seen only once. The sequenced sample was CD4+ T cells from blood, cultured in vitro, obtained before SARS-CoV-2 vaccination. The receptors come from a human donor who had recovered from COVID-19. Each CDR3 is given with its conserved first and last residue. Fields, in order: J gene, D gene, clone size, V gene, CDR3 protein, CDR3 DNA. D genes are given only for firm matches. Clone size is shown for a subset of rows, as once, few, many or a class of expanded clone.

j_gene: TRBJ2-7; d_gene: TRBD2; abundance: NA; v_gene: TRBV6-1; CDR3aa: CASTRGGEREEQYF; CDR3nt: TGTGCCAGCACCCGCGGGGGAGAGAGGGAAGAGCAGTACTTC
j_gene: TRBJ2-5; d_gene: NA; abundance: NA; v_gene: TRBV19; CDR3aa: CASRLHSQETQYF; CDR3nt: TGTGCCAGCCGCCTACACAGTCAAGAGACCCAGTACTTC
j_gene: TRBJ1-2; d_gene: NA; abundance: few; v_gene: TRBV4-2; CDR3aa: CASSQAQGTYGYTF; CDR3nt: TGTGCCAGCAGCCAAGCTCAGGGGACCTATGGCTACACCTTC
j_gene: TRBJ1-6; d_gene: TRBD1; abundance: NA; v_gene: TRBV20-1; CDR3aa: CSAKPAPGTGQSYNSPLHF; CDR3nt: TGCAGTGCCAAACCCGCACCCGGGACAGGGCAATCCTATAATTCACCCCTCCACTTT
j_gene: TRBJ2-7; d_gene: TRBD1; abundance: NA; v_gene: TRBV6-2/TRBV6-3; CDR3aa: CASSPTGFYEQYF; CDR3nt: TGTGCCAGCAGCCCGACAGGGTTCTACGAGCAGTACTTC
j_gene: TRBJ2-7; d_gene: NA; abundance: NA; v_gene: TRBV28; CDR3aa: CASSLPGTYEQYF; CDR3nt: TGTGCCAGCAGTTTACCGGGGACCTACGAGCAGTACTTT
j_gene: TRBJ2-3; d_gene: NA; abundance: NA; v_gene: TRBV6-1; CDR3aa: CASRGPGTDTQYF; CDR3nt: TGTGCCAGCAGAGGGCCCGGAACAGATACGCAGTATTTT
j_gene: TRBJ2-5; d_gene: NA; abundance: few; v_gene: TRBV6-2/TRBV6-3; CDR3aa: CASSSYPRDNQETQYF; CDR3nt: TGTGCCAGCAGTTCCTACCCCCGGGACAATCAAGAGACCCAGTACTTC
j_gene: TRBJ1-5; d_gene: TRBD1; abundance: NA; v_gene: TRBV20-1; CDR3aa: CSGSQGASNQPQHF; CDR3nt: TGCAGTGGGAGCCAGGGGGCGAGCAATCAGCCCCAGCATTTT
j_gene: TRBJ1-1; d_gene: NA; abundance: few; v_gene: TRBV28; CDR3aa: CASSSNLNTEAFF; CDR3nt: TGTGCCAGCAGTTCCAATCTGAACACTGAAGCTTTCTTT
j_gene: TRBJ1-2; d_gene: TRBD1; abundance: NA; v_gene: TRBV29-1; CDR3aa: CSSSQTGAKESGYTF; CDR3nt: TGCAGCTCGTCCCAGACAGGGGCGAAGGAGAGTGGCTACACCTTC
j_gene: TRBJ2-2; d_gene: TRBD2; abundance: NA; v_gene: TRBV27; CDR3aa: CASSSRLAVNTGELFF; CDR3nt: TGTGCCAGCAGTTCAAGACTAGCGGTTAACACCGGGGAGCTGTTTTTT
j_gene: TRBJ2-7; d_gene: NA; abundance: NA; v_gene: TRBV18; CDR3aa: CASSERGDEQYF; CDR3nt: TGTGCCAGCTCGGAGCGAGGGGACGAGCAGTACTTC
j_gene: TRBJ1-1; d_gene: NA; abundance: NA; v_gene: TRBV6-5; CDR3aa: CASSYRAGVAFF; CDR3nt: TGTGCCAGCAGTTACAGGGCAGGGGTCGCTTTCTTT
j_gene: TRBJ1-3; d_gene: NA; abundance: NA; v_gene: TRBV7-2; CDR3aa: CASSSGLGSTIYF; CDR3nt: TGTGCCAGCAGCTCGGGCCTCGGGAGCACCATATATTTT
j_gene: TRBJ1-2; d_gene: TRBD1; abundance: NA; v_gene: TRBV19; CDR3aa: CASSPGGFGYTF; CDR3nt: TGTGCCAGTAGTCCAGGGGGCTTCGGCTACACCTTC
j_gene: TRBJ2-3; d_gene: NA; abundance: few; v_gene: TRBV20-1; CDR3aa: CSAHPLGTDTQYF; CDR3nt: TGCAGTGCCCATCCACTTGGCACAGATACGCAGTATTTT
j_gene: TRBJ1-1; d_gene: TRBD1; abundance: NA; v_gene: TRBV29-1; CDR3aa: CSVNRGSNTEAFF; CDR3nt: TGCAGCGTGAACAGGGGCTCGAACACTGAAGCTTTCTTT
j_gene: TRBJ2-3; d_gene: NA; abundance: NA; v_gene: TRBV19; CDR3aa: CASSIRTSTDTQYF; CDR3nt: TGTGCCAGTAGTATCCGGACTAGCACAGATACGCAGTATTTT
j_gene: TRBJ2-7; d_gene: TRBD1; abundance: NA; v_gene: TRBV20-1; CDR3aa: CSARTGAISYEQYF; CDR3nt: TGCAGTGCTCGAACAGGGGCCATCAGCTACGAGCAGTACTTC
j_gene: TRBJ1-2; d_gene: TRBD1; abundance: NA; v_gene: TRBV6-2/TRBV6-3; CDR3aa: CAIRTGAHGGYTF; CDR3nt: TGTGCCATACGGACAGGGGCCCATGGGGGCTACACCTTC
j_gene: TRBJ2-4; d_gene: NA; abundance: NA; v_gene: TRBV6-1; CDR3aa: CASSEGGESRKLDPLAKNIQYF; CDR3nt: TGTGCCAGCAGTGAAGGGGGTGAGTCTCGAAAGTTGGATCCACTAGCCAAAAACATTCAGTACTTC
j_gene: TRBJ2-7; d_gene: TRBD1; abundance: NA; v_gene: TRBV24-1; CDR3aa: CATIHRDRVSNEQYF; CDR3nt: TGTGCCACCATTCACCGGGACAGGGTTTCCAACGAGCAGTACTTC
j_gene: TRBJ2-6; d_gene: NA; abundance: NA; v_gene: TRBV19; CDR3aa: CASSRPGANVLTF; CDR3nt: TGTGCCAGTAGTAGGCCTGGGGCCAACGTCCTGACTTTC
j_gene: TRBJ2-1; d_gene: NA; abundance: NA; v_gene: TRBV7-9; CDR3aa: CASSFWGNEQFF; CDR3nt: TGTGCCAGCAGCTTCTGGGGGAATGAGCAGTTCTTC